Presented here are 25 T cell receptor beta chains from one specimen sequenced in a study of blood T cell repertoires in COVID-19. Profiling relied on immunoSEQ multiplex PCR, and the TCRdb table lists in-frame clones only, not all of them. The profile shows under 90,000 clones, 70% to 90% of them singletons. Material: peripheral blood. Receptor source: a man aged 60 to 69 with acute or convalescent COVID-19.

J is TRBJ1-3 and V is TRBV30; tentative D call: TRBD1 (5 bases). This CDR3 comprises 15 residues. V was trimmed by 0 bases and J by 2 bases, leaving 11 bases between them. The germline V gene encodes CDR1 GTSNPN and CDR2 SVGIG (reference sequence). The DNA for the CDR3 is TGTGCCTGGAGTGTAATGGGGGGAACTGGAAACACCATATATTTT. Protein product: CAWSVMGGTGNTIYF.

V is TRBV9 and J is TRBJ2-1; TRBD1 aligns across 8 bases. Per the germline V gene, CDR1 is SGDLS and CDR2 is YYNGEE. J lost 5 bases, V lost 8 bases, and 12 bases had no gene match. CDR3 size: 15 residues. CDR3 sequence (DNA): TGTGCCAGTACCCCCGGGACAGGCGTCCACAATGAGCAGTTCTTC. It specifies CASTPGTGVHNEQFF.

The J gene is TRBJ2-5, the V gene TRBV7-2; no clear D. The germline V gene encodes CDR1 SGHTA and CDR2 FQGNSA. The CDR3 covers 13 residues. V lost 1 base, J lost 3 bases, and 6 bases lay in between. The CDR3 region has the DNA TGTGCCAGCAGCTTAGACAGAAAAGAGACCCAGTACTTC. Protein product: CASSLDRKETQYF.

The CDR3 reads CASSLLTGNNEQFF. DNA for the CDR3: TGTGCCAGCAGCCTCCTAACAGGGAACAATGAGCAGTTCTTC. The chain links TRBV5-6 to TRBJ2-1, with a weak D call TRBD1 (6 bases). CDR1 is SGHDT and CDR2 is YYEEEE in the germline V gene. The CDR3 has 14 amino acids. V was clipped by 4 bases and J by 5 bases, with 13 bases between them. The full variable domain, rest sourced from reference TRBV5-6 and TRBJ2-1, is DAGVTQSPTHLIKTRGQQVTLRCSPKSGHDTVSWYQQALGQGPQFIFQYYEEEERQRGNFPDRFSGHQFPNYSSELNVNALLLGDSALYLCASSLLTGNNEQFFGPGTRLTVL.

The chain joins TRBV24-1 to TRBJ1-5; D ambiguous. V gave up 8 bases and J gave up 0 bases, with 22 bases separating them. This CDR3 is built from 18 residues. The V gene's germline CDR1 is KGHDR and CDR2 SFDVKD. The CDR3 protein is CATTSKRSRRYSNQPQHF. CDR3 bases: TGTGCCACCACTTCTAAGCGGAGCCGCCGCTATAGCAATCAGCCCCAGCATTTT.

As concerns this clone: Other DNA variants within this sample encode the same CDR3. The rearrangement joins TRBV9 to TRBJ2-3, with 13 bases aligning to TRBD2. CDR1 and CDR2 (germline): SGDLS, YYNGEE. The V and J ends lost 0 bases and 6 bases, in that order; junction bases with no gene match: 4. This CDR3 has 16 residues. This CDR3 reads CASSVGTSGGSDTQYF. In nucleotides, the CDR3 is TGTGCCAGCAGCGTAGGGACTAGCGGGGGTTCGGATACGCAGTATTTT.

The chain recombines TRBV18 with TRBJ1-2; D may be TRBD1 (6 bases). V shed 5 bases and J shed 2 bases, with 15 bases lying between them. The CDR3 covers 15 residues. Per germline, CDR1 KGHSH and CDR2 LQKENI. In nucleotides, the CDR3 is TGTGCCAGCTCAACCTCACAGGGTGCCAACTATGGCTACACCTTC. It codes for CASSTSQGANYGYTF.

The genes are TRBV10-2 and TRBJ1-4; 9 bases fit TRBD1. Germline CDR1 WSHSY, CDR2 SAAADI. Unmatched junction bases numbered 6, after V lost 6 bases and J lost 1 base. The CDR3 has 16 residues. The DNA of the CDR3 is TGCGCCAGCAGAAGAGGACAGGGGAGAACTAATGAAAAACTGTTTTTT. Encoded protein: CASRRGQGRTNEKLFF.

The chain is built from TRBV10-2 and TRBJ1-2; D remains ambiguous. The V and J ends lost 2 bases and 3 bases respectively, with 7 bases between them. Germline V gene data show CDR1 as WSHSY and CDR2 as SAAADI. This CDR3 comprises 13 residues. The DNA for the CDR3 is TGCGCCAGCAGTGAGCGGGTTTACTATGGCTACACCTTC. Its protein is CASSERVYYGYTF.

The rearrangement joins TRBV30 to TRBJ1-4; maybe TRBD1 (5 bases). The CDR3 spans 13 residues. Germline V gene lookup returns CDR1 GTSNPN and CDR2 SVGIG (reference sequence). The ends were cut back, 4 bases at V and 10 bases at J, with 16 bases in the middle. The CDR3 is CAWTGQGLGKLFF. The CDR3 nucleotides are TGTGCCTGGACCGGTCAGGGACTTGGAAAACTGTTTTTT.

V gene TRBV4-1 combines with J gene TRBJ1-5; TRBD1 matches at 11 bases. Germline loops: CDR1 MGHRA, CDR2 YSYEKL. The CDR3 runs to 15 residues. The junction had 5 bases not matched to a gene; V was cut back by 4 bases and J by 6 bases. The CDR3 loop is CASSPGQGATQPQHF. In nucleotides, the CDR3 is TGCGCCAGCAGCCCAGGACAGGGGGCGACTCAGCCCCAGCATTTT.

The chain is built from TRBV6-5 and TRBJ1-6; D call uncertain. The V and J ends lost 3 bases and 4 bases respectively, with 13 bases between them. The CDR3 has 16 amino acids. Looked up from germline, CDR1 is MNHEY and CDR2 is SVGAGI. For the CDR3, the DNA is TGTGCCAGCAGTTATGGGCCCCAAGGTTATAATTCACCCCTCCACTTT. It yields the protein CASSYGPQGYNSPLHF.

J is TRBJ2-3 and V is TRBV7-2; perhaps TRBD2 as D (6 bases). Trimming shortened V by 4 bases and J by 9 bases, and 8 bases separated the two germline ends. From germline, CDR1 is SGHTA and CDR2 FQGNSA. The CDR3 totals 11 residues. CDR3 nucleotides: TGTGCCAGCAGCTCCGGGAGAACGCAGTATTTT. It encodes CASSSGRTQYF.

The chain has TRBV11-3 and TRBJ1-4; D not certain. Germline lookup yields CDR1 SGHNT and CDR2 YENEEA. The CDR3 contains 14 residues. Between the trimmed V and J ends, which lost 4 bases and 5 bases, there was a span of 11 bases. CDR3 protein: CASSCTVKNEKLFF. The CDR3 nucleotides read TGTGCCAGCAGCTGTACGGTTAAGAATGAAAAACTGTTTTTT.

The chain uses TRBV30 and TRBJ2-5, with D perhaps TRBD2 (6 bases). Germline CDR1 is GTSNPN and CDR2 is SVGIG (reference sequence). The CDR3 spans 11 residues. V lost 1 base to trimming and J lost 13 bases, with 13 bases between them. Here the CDR3 reads CAWSALGGMYF. The CDR3 DNA follows: TGTGCCTGGAGTGCCCTCGGGGGAATGTACTTC.

The sample holds a few counts of this clone. The chain's CDR3 is CASSYGYRERSGYTF. The CDR3 bases are TGTGCCAGCAGTTACGGGTACAGGGAGAGGAGTGGCTACACCTTC. The chain couples TRBV6-6 to TRBJ1-2, with D perhaps TRBD1 (6 bases). Germline values: CDR1 MNHNY, CDR2 SVGAGI (reference sequence). CDR3 length: 15 residues. The ends were cut back, 2 bases at V and 7 bases at J, with 17 bases in the middle.

This rearrangement joins TRBV7-2 to TRBJ2-5; 7 bases fit TRBD2. Germline V gene sequence: CDR1 SGHTA, CDR2 FQGNSA. With V trimmed by 5 bases and J by 5 bases, 11 bases remained unmatched. The CDR3 runs to 15 residues. CDR3 coding DNA: TGTGCCAGCAGCCCAAGCGGGGTAGGGGTGGAGACCCAGTACTTC. The encoded protein is CASSPSGVGVETQYF.

This chain joins TRBV5-1 and TRBJ2-7, with 7 bases lining up with TRBD1. Germline CDR1 is SGHRS and CDR2 is YFSETQ. The CDR3 has 14 residues. V lost 4 bases, J lost 2 bases, and 6 bases stayed unmatched. The CDR3 is CASSGQEYPYEQYF. CDR3 nucleotides: TGCGCCAGCAGCGGACAGGAATACCCCTACGAGCAGTACTTC.

The V gene is TRBV7-9, the J gene TRBJ1-1, with D possibly being TRBD1 (5 bases). The length of the CDR3 is 16 residues. V was clipped by 0 bases and J by 3 bases, with 14 bases between them. The germline CDR1 and CDR2 sequences are SEHNR and FQNEAQ (reference sequence). This chain's CDR3 is CASSLAGGAGHTEAFF. The CDR3 DNA is TGTGCCAGCAGCTTAGCGGGCGGGGCGGGCCACACTGAAGCTTTCTTT. Complete variable domain (other parts from reference TRBV7-9 and TRBJ1-1): DTGVSQNPRHKITKRGQNVTFRCDPISEHNRLYWYRQTLGQGPEFLTYFQNEAQLEKSRLLSDRFSAERPKGSFSTLEIQRTEQGDSAMYLCASSLAGGAGHTEAFFGQGTRLTVV.

This chain uses TRBV5-1 with TRBJ2-2; a possible D gene is TRBD1 (5 bases). This CDR3 is 16 amino acids long. Germline V lookup: CDR1 SGHRS, CDR2 YFSETQ. Trimming took 0 bases from V and 0 from J, leaving 9 bases between them. CDR3 in DNA: TGCGCCAGCAGCTTGGAGGCGACAGCGAACACCGGGGAGCTGTTTTTT. It is translated as CASSLEATANTGELFF. The full variable domain, in which reference TRBV5-1 and TRBJ2-2 provide the parts outside the CDR3, is KAGVTQTPRYLIKTRGQQVTLSCSPISGHRSVSWYQQTPGQGLQFLFEYFSETQRNKGNFPGRFSGRQFSNSRSEMNVSTLELGDSALYLCASSLEATANTGELFFGEGSRLTVL.

This clone is a singleton in its sample. This CDR3 reads CASSSTVNTEAFF. For the CDR3, the DNA is TGTGCCAGCAGTTCCACAGTGAACACTGAAGCTTTCTTT. This chain joins TRBV27 and TRBJ1-1; the D is unclear. Germline V gene data show CDR1 as MNHEY and CDR2 as SMNVEV (reference sequence). Deletions cut 4 bases from V and 0 bases from J, with 6 bases between. The CDR3 runs 13 residues.

The chain couples TRBV7-6 to TRBJ1-4; no firm D call. The CDR3 runs 12 residues. The V gene's germline CDR1 is SGHVS and CDR2 FNYEAQ. Trimming removed 5 bases from V and 3 bases from J, with 4 bases in between. The CDR3 region is CASSTANEKLFF. Here the CDR3 DNA reads TGTGCCAGCAGCACAGCTAATGAAAAACTGTTTTTT. The full variable domain, its missing parts supplied by reference TRBV7-6 and TRBJ1-4, is GAGVSQSPRYKVTKRGQDVALRCDPISGHVSLYWYRQALGQGPEFLTYFNYEAQQDKSGLPNDRFSAERPEGSISTLTIQRTEQRDSAMYRCASSTANEKLFFGSGTQLSVL.

This clone was seen just once. The chain is built from TRBV9 and TRBJ1-6, with D unresolved. The germline V gene has CDR1 SGDLS and CDR2 YYNGEE. V shed 0 bases and J shed 14 bases, with 18 bases lying between them. The CDR3 contains 15 residues. The chain's CDR3 is CASSVGGQAPSTLHF. Here the CDR3 DNA reads TGTGCCAGCAGCGTAGGAGGGCAGGCTCCTTCTACCCTCCACTTT.

The chain recombines TRBV18 with TRBJ1-5, with D possibly TRBD1 on 6 matching bases. The CDR3 consists of 14 residues. The germline CDR1 and CDR2 sequences are KGHSH and LQKENI. The V and J ends lost 4 bases and 7 bases respectively, with 14 bases between them. Written as DNA, the CDR3 is TGTGCCAGCTCACTCAACAGGGTTGGGCAGCCCCAGCATTTT. This gives the protein CASSLNRVGQPQHF.

This clone was seen only once. Here the CDR3 reads CASSVGAEDEQYF. CDR3 nucleotide sequence: TGTGCCAGCAGCGTAGGCGCTGAGGACGAGCAGTACTTC. The chain links TRBV9 to TRBJ2-7; no clear D. The V gene's germline CDR1 is SGDLS and CDR2 YYNGEE. CDR3 length: 13 amino acids. V lost 0 bases and J lost 5, with 9 bases in between.